The following is a T cell receptor beta chain sequence with its context. The data were taken from a study of Graves' ophthalmopathy and Graves' hyperthyroidism. The trim removed 5 bases at V and 5 bases at J, leaving 0 bases unmatched. The CDR3 runs 11 residues. Germline assignment: CDR1 DFQATT and CDR2 SNEGSKA (reference sequence). Researchers took RNA transcripts and amplified TCR beta CDR3 regions from them. RT-PCR in the first round used HTBI primers; a second-round multiplex PCR followed. TCRdb reanalysed the multiplex PCR reads using MiXCR and keeps one entry per CDR3 protein. The sample includes about 620,000 distinct CDR3 sequences, approximately 22% seen only once; the top ten take roughly 7.4%.

The TCR was taken from a woman aged 18 to 35 with stable Graves' hyperthyroidism. Some clones in this sample may be carry-over from other donors' samples. J is TRBJ2-5 and V is TRBV20-1; 9 bases are a match to TRBD2. The source material was peripheral blood. CDR3 bases: TGCAGTGCTGGACTAGCGGAGACCCAGTACTTC. It encodes CSAGLAETQYF.